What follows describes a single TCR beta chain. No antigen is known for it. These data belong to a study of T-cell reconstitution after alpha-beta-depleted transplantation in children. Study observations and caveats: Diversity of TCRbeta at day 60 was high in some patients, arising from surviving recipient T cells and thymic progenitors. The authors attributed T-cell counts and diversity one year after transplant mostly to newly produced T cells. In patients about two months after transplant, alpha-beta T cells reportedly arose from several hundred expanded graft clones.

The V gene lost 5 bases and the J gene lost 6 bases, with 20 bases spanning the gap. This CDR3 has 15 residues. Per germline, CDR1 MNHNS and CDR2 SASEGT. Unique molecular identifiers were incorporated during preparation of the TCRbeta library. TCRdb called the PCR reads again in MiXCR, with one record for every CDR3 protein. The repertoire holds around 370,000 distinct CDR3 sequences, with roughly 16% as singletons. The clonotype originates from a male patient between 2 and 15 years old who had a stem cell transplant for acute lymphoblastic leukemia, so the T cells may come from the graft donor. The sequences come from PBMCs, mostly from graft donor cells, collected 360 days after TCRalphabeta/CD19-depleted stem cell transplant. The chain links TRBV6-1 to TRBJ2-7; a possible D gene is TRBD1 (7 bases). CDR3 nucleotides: TGTGCCAGCAGTCCGCGTTGGGGGCAGGGGGGCGAGCAGTACTTC. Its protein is CASSPRWGQGGEQYF.